This T cell receptor beta chain derives from a study of blood T cells in healthy people across ages. Study conclusions and caveats: A greater number of naive CD4+ cells and higher diversity distinguished long-lived donors from aged donors.

A sample-barcoded 5' primer and a J-beta primer mix were used in a second PCR of about 7 to 12 cycles. TCRdb re-called the 5' RACE reads with MiXCR, one entry per CDR3 protein. This table has hundreds of thousands of distinct CDR3 sequences, 52% appearing once. A note on this clonotype: Its antigen is currently unknown.

The V gene end was trimmed by 0 bases and the J gene end by 6 bases; junction bases not matched to a gene: 9. The germline V gene has CDR1 SGDLS and CDR2 YYNGEE. CDR3 length equals 16 residues. What was sequenced was blood. The V call is TRBV9, the J call TRBJ2-1; 7 bases agree with TRBD2. The clonotype was recovered from an elderly woman in good health. The CDR3 DNA reads as TGTGCCAGCAGCGTAGGGGGAGGACTAGTCGGCAATGAGCAGTTCTTC. It yields the protein CASSVGGGLVGNEQFF.